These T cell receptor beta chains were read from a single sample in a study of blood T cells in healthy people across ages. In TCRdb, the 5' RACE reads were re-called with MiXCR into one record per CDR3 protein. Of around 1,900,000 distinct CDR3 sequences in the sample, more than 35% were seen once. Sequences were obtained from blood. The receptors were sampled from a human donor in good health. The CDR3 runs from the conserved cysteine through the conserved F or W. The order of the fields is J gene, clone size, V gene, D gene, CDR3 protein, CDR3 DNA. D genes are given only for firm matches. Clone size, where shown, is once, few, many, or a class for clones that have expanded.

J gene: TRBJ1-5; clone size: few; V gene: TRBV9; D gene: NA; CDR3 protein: CASSVGPGRNQPQHF; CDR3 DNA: TGTGCCAGCAGCGTAGGGCCAGGGCGCAATCAGCCCCAGCATTTT
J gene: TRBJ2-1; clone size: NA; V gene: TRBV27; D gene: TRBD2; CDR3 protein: CASSSAGGPNNEQFF; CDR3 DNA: TGTGCCAGCAGTTCGGCGGGGGGGCCCAACAATGAGCAGTTCTTC
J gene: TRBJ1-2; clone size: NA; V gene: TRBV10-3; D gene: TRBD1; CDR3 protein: CANGGTDYGYTF; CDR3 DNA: TGTGCCAACGGAGGGACAGATTATGGCTACACCTTC
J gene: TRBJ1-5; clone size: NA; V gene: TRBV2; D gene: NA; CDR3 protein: CASSALDISIDNQPQHF; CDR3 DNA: TGTGCCAGCAGTGCCTTGGACATAAGCATAGACAATCAGCCCCAGCATTTT
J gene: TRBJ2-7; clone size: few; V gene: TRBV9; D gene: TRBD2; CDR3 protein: CASSLAGDVEQYF; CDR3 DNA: TGTGCCAGCAGTCTAGCGGGGGACGTCGAGCAGTACTTC
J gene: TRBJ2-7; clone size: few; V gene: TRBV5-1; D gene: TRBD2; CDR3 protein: CASSLEGLAGSYEQYF; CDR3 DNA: TGCGCCAGCAGCTTGGAGGGACTAGCGGGTTCCTACGAGCAGTACTTC
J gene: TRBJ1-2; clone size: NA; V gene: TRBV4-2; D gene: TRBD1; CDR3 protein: CASSQGGQGVYGYTF; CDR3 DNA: TGTGCCAGCAGCCAAGGGGGACAGGGAGTCTATGGCTACACCTTC
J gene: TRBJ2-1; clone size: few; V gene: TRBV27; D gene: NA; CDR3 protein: CESRASVIYNEQFF; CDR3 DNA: TGCGAATCGAGGGCCTCGGTTATCTACAATGAGCAGTTCTTC
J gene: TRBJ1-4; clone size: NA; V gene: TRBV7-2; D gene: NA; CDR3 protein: CASSLVWGEKLFF; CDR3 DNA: TGTGCCAGCAGCTTAGTTTGGGGTGAAAAACTGTTTTTT
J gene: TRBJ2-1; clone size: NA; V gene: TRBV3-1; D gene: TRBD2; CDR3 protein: CASTPSGGEQFF; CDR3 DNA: TGTGCCAGCACCCCTAGCGGGGGGGAGCAGTTCTTC
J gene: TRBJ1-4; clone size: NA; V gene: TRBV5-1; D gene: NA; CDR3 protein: CASSLEGGTGEKLFF; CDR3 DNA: TGCGCCAGCAGCTTGGAGGGGGGCACCGGTGAAAAACTGTTTTTT
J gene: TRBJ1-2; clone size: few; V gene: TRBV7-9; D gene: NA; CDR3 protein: CASSLGTGSNGYTF; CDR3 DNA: TGTGCCAGCAGCTTAGGTACAGGGTCGAATGGCTACACCTTC
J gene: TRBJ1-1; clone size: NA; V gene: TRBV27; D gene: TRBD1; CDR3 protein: CASSLHRDRDSAFF; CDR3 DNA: TGTGCCAGCAGTTTACACCGGGACAGGGATTCAGCTTTCTTT
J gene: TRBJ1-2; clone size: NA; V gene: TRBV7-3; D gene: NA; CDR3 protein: CASSPGGRVDYGYTF; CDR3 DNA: TGTGCCAGCAGCCCGGGGGGCAGGGTTGACTATGGCTACACCTTC
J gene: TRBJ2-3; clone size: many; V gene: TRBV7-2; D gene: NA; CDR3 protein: CASSSDGYSTDTQYF; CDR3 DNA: TGTGCCAGCAGCTCGGACGGATACAGCACAGATACGCAGTATTTT
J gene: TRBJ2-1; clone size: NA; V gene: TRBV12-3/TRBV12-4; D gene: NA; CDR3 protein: CASSWGGTSLDGQFF; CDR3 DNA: TGTGCCAGCAGTTGGGGGGGCACCTCCTTGGATGGGCAGTTCTTC
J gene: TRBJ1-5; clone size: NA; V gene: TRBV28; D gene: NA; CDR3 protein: CASSLPTSSRRGQPQHF; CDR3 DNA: TGTGCCAGCAGTCTTCCAACCTCCTCACGGAGAGGTCAGCCCCAGCATTTT
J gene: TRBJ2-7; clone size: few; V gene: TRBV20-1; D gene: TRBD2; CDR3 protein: CSARTRYEQYF; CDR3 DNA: TGCAGTGCCCGGACTAGGTACGAGCAGTACTTC